This T cell receptor beta chain was obtained from a study of vaccination and CD4 T cells after COVID-19. Across the study: Each participant was administered two doses of a vaccine, which was either BNT162b2 or mRNA-1273.

Treatment: approximately 9-day PBMC culture with coronavirus spike peptide pools or control peptides (ViraFEST assay). The study's findings and limits: Median SARS-CoV-2-reactive clonotype numbers rose nonsignificantly, roughly 21 to 38.

As regards this clonotype: Its cognate antigen is unknown.

The Oncomine TCR Beta short-read assay sequenced DNA from cultured CD4+ T cells. TCRdb fed the PCR reads into MiXCR, producing one record per CDR3 protein. The repertoire holds some 15,000 distinct CDR3 sequences, with roughly 50% as singletons. Germline V gene sequence: CDR1 SEHNR, CDR2 FQNEAQ (reference sequence). The CDR3 length is 15 residues. The V gene end was trimmed by 5 bases and the J gene end by 3 bases; junction bases not matched to a gene: 7. The V gene is TRBV7-9, the J gene TRBJ1-5; 7 bases line up with TRBD1. The sequenced sample was CD4+ T cells from blood, cultured in vitro, obtained before SARS-CoV-2 vaccination. This clonotype was sampled from a human donor who had recovered from COVID-19. CDR3: CASSPGTAYNQPQHF. CDR3 bases: TGTGCCAGCAGCCCCGGGACAGCTTACAATCAGCCCCAGCATTTT. The whole variable domain, remainder taken from reference TRBV7-9 and TRBJ1-5, is DTGVSQNPRHKITKRGQNVTFRCDPISEHNRLYWYRQTLGQGPEFLTYFQNEAQLEKSRLLSDRFSAERPKGSFSTLEIQRTEQGDSAMYLCASSPGTAYNQPQHFGDGTRLSIL.